This TCR beta chain was found in a study of siplizumab effects on memory and regulatory T cells. Produced via immunoSEQ multiplex PCR; TCRdb's table is partial and in-frame only. The sample carries about 63,000 clones, around four fifths recorded once. V was cut by 7 bases and J by 0 bases, with 16 bases left in between. CDR1 is SGHRS and CDR2 is YFSETQ in the germline V gene. This CDR3 is built from 15 residues. This clone appeared a few times. Its specificity is unknown. Broader study findings: Naive T cells looked more diverse than memory cells and looked like major alloresponse contributors. Alloreactive sequences traceable to unstimulated CD4+ memory cells were significantly reduced by siplizumab. No functional test confirmed suppression by proliferating siplizumab-culture Tregs.

TEMRA, effector memory, memory and naive subsets, all unstimulated, were sequenced in three donor pairs. The sample comprised memory CD4+ T cells sorted from blood. The chain links TRBV5-1 to TRBJ2-5, with D perhaps TRBD1 (6 bases). The TCR was taken from a human donor in good health. The CDR3 reads CASHAQTGHQETQYF. The CDR3, as DNA: TGCGCCAGCCACGCTCAGACAGGTCACCAAGAGACCCAGTACTTC.